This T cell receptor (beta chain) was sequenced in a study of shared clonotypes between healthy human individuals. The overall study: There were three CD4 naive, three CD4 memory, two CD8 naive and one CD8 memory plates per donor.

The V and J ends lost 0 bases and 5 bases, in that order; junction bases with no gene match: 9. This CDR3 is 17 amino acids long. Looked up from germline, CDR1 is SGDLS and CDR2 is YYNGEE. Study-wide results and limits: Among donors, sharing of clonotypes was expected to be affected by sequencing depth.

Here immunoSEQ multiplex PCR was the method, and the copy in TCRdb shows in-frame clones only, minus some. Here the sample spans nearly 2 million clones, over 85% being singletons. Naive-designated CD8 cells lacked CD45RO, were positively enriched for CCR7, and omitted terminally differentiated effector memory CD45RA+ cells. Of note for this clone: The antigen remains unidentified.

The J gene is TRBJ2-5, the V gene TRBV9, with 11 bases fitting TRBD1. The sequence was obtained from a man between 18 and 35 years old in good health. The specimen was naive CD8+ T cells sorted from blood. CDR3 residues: CASSVATGQGAWETQYF. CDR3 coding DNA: TGTGCCAGCAGCGTAGCTACCGGACAGGGGGCTTGGGAGACCCAGTACTTC.